The 7 T cell receptor beta chains below come from one sample, sequenced in a study of blood T cell repertoires in COVID-19. Generated by immunoSEQ multiplex PCR, the TCRdb table keeps only in-frame clones and is missing some. The repertoire has tens of thousands of clones, about 85% of them found once; the top ten carry roughly 40%. The sequenced sample was peripheral blood. The receptor set was obtained from a man of 80 years or more with acute or convalescent COVID-19.

The V call is TRBV6-5, the J call TRBJ2-1; D is perhaps TRBD2 (5 bases). The length of the CDR3 is 14 residues. Per the germline V gene, CDR1 is MNHEY and CDR2 is SVGAGI. Between the trimmed V and J ends, which lost 6 bases and 3 bases, there was a span of 12 bases. CDR3 sequence: CASRLDSIYNEQFF. CDR3 bases: TGTGCCAGCAGGTTGGACTCCATCTACAATGAGCAGTTCTTC.

This chain uses TRBV19 with TRBJ1-2; D call uncertain. The CDR3 consists of 14 residues. Trimming took 7 bases from V and 2 from J, leaving 14 bases between them. CDR1 is LNHDA, CDR2 SQIVND, per germline (reference sequence). This CDR3 is CASTQEVLNYGYTF. Written as DNA, the CDR3 is TGTGCCAGTACCCAAGAGGTTTTGAACTATGGCTACACCTTC.

The rearrangement uses TRBV19 and TRBJ1-4; D is unresolved. The CDR3 consists of 13 residues. V lost 5 bases and J lost 11, with 15 bases in between. Germline CDR1 and CDR2: LNHDA and SQIVND (reference sequence). CDR3 DNA: TGTGCCAGTAGTCGTTCATTTGGGCAGAAACTGTTTTTT. It codes for CASSRSFGQKLFF.

The chain links TRBV7-3 to TRBJ2-1; TRBD2 matches at 7 bases. Germline trimming cut 5 bases from V and 4 bases from J; bases unmatched to any gene: 5. CDR1 and CDR2 (germline): SGHTA, FQGTGA. The CDR3 contains 14 residues. CDR3 DNA sequence: TGTGCCAGCAGCCACTCTAGCGGTTACAATGAGCAGTTCTTC. Its protein product is CASSHSSGYNEQFF.

This clone was seen just once. The chain has TRBV6-6 and TRBJ2-7; TRBD2 matches at 12 bases. CDR1 is MNHNY and CDR2 is SVGAGI in the germline V gene (reference sequence). The length of the CDR3 is 15 residues. V was pared by 6 bases and J by 5 bases, with 8 bases of the junction left unmatched. CDR3 in DNA: TGTGCCAGCAGCGATCCTAGCGGGAGGGGCGACGAGCAGTACTTC. Amino acids: CASSDPSGRGDEQYF.

The V gene is TRBV6-5, the J gene TRBJ2-3, with a weak D call TRBD1 (6 bases). The V end was cut by 5 bases, the J end by 2 bases, with 14 bases between. Germline V gives CDR1 MNHEY, CDR2 SVGAGI. This CDR3 region has 15 residues. The CDR3 DNA reads as TGTGCCAGCAGTCTCGAAGGACAGTTCACAGATACGCAGTATTTT. This translates into CASSLEGQFTDTQYF.

CDR3 in DNA: TGTGCCAGCAACTCTGACACTAGCGGGAGAAGCCATGAGCAGTTCTTC. This codes for CASNSDTSGRSHEQFF. The chain uses TRBV7-9 and TRBJ2-1, with 11 bases aligning to TRBD2. Unmatched junction bases numbered 13, after V lost 7 bases and J lost 8 bases. CDR1 and CDR2 from the germline V gene are SEHNR and FQNEAQ (reference sequence). The CDR3 runs 16 residues.